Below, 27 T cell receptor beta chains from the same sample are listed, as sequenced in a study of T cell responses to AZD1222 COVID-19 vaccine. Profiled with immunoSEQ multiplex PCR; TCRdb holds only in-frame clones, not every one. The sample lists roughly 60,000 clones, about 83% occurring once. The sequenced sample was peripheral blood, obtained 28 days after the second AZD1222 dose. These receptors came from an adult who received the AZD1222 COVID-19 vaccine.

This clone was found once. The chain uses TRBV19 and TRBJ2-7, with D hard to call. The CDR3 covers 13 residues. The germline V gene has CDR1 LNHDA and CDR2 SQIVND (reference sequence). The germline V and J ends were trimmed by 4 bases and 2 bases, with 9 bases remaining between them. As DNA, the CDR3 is TGTGCCAGTAGTAAGGTCGAAGCCTACGAGCAGTACTTC. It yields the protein CASSKVEAYEQYF.

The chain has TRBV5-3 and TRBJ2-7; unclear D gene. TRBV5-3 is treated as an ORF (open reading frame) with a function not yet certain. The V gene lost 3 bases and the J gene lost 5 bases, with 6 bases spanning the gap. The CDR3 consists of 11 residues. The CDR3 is CARSSLHEQYF. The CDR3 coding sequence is TGTGCCAGAAGCTCTCTACACGAGCAGTACTTC.

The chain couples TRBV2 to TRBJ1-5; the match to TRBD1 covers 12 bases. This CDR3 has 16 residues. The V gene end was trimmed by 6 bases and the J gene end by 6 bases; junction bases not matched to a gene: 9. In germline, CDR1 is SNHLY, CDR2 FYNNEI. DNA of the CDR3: TGTGCCAGCAGAACCGGGACAGGGGGCGAGAGTCAGCCCCAGCATTTT. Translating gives CASRTGTGGESQPQHF.

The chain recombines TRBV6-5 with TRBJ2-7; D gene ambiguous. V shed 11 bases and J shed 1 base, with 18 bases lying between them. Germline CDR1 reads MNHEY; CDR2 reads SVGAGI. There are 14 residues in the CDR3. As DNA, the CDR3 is TGTGCCGCTGCTGACACCCCCTTTTCCTACGAGCAGTACTTC. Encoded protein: CAAADTPFSYEQYF.

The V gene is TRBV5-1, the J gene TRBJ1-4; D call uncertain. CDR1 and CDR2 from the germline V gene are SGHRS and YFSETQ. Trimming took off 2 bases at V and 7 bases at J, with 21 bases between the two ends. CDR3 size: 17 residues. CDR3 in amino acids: CASSLGSNTVGGEKLFF. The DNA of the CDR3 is TGCGCCAGCAGCTTAGGTTCAAATACCGTAGGAGGTGAAAAACTGTTTTTT.

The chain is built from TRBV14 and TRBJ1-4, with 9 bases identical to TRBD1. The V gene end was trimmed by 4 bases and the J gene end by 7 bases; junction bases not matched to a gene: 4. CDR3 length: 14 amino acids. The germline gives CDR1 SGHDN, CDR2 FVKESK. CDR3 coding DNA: TGTGCCAGCAGCCGACGACAGGGGGGTGAAAAACTGTTTTTT. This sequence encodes CASSRRQGGEKLFF.

The CDR3 bases are TGTGCCAGTAGTCCGACCCGGGCCCTCTTTCAGCCTAACACTGAAGCTTTCTTT. Protein: CASSPTRALFQPNTEAFF. The rearrangement joins TRBV19 to TRBJ1-1; D unclear. Trimming took 5 bases from V and 2 from J, leaving 24 bases between them. Per the germline V gene, CDR1 is LNHDA and CDR2 is SQIVND (reference sequence). There are 18 residues in the CDR3. The whole variable domain, remainder taken from reference TRBV19 and TRBJ1-1, is DGGITQSPKYLFRKEGQNVTLSCEQNLNHDAMYWYRQDPGQGLRLIYYSQIVNDFQKGDIAEGYSVSREKKESFPLTVTSAQKNPTAFYLCASSPTRALFQPNTEAFFGQGTRLTVV.

The CDR3 loop reads CASSDRDTEAFF. The CDR3 DNA reads TGTGCCAGCAGTGACAGAGACACTGAAGCTTTCTTT. The chain combines TRBV3-1 (or the pseudogene TRBV3-2) with TRBJ1-1; maybe TRBD1 (5 bases). The CDR3 is 12 amino acids. The V gene's germline CDR1 is LGHDT and CDR2 YNNKEL (reference sequence). With 6 bases removed from V and 3 bases from J, the gap between germline ends came to 8 bases.

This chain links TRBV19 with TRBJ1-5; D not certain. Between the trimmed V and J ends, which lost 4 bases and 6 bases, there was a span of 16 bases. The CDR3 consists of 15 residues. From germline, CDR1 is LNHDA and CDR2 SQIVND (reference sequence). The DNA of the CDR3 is TGTGCCAGTAGTAGCTCACACTTTAGCGGTCAGCCCCAGCATTTT. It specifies CASSSSHFSGQPQHF.

For the CDR3, the DNA is TGTGCCAGCAGCCCCTACAGGGGACACGGCTACACCTTC. Its protein is CASSPYRGHGYTF. V is TRBV7-6 and J is TRBJ1-2; 7 nucleotides agree with TRBD1. Germline V gene sequence: CDR1 SGHVS, CDR2 FNYEAQ. This CDR3 is 13 amino acids long. Trimming took 5 bases from V and 8 from J; bases not matched to a gene: 8.

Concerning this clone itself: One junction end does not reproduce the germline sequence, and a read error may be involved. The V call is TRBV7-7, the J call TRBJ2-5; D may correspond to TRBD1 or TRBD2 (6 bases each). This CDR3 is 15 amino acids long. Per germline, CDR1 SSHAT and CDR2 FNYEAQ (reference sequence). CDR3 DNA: TGTGCTAGCAGCCCTAATGGGGGGCAGGTAGAGACCCAGTACTTC. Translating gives CASSPNGGQVETQYF.

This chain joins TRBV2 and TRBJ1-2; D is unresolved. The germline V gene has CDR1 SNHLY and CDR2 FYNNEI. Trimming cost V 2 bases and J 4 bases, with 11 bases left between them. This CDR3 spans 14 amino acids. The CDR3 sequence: CASSEFGQIYGYTF. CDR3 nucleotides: TGTGCCAGCAGTGAATTCGGGCAGATCTATGGCTACACCTTC.

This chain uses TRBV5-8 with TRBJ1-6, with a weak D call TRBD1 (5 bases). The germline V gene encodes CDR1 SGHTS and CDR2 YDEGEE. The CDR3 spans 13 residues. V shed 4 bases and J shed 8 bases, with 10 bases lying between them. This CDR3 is CASSPGGDSPLHF. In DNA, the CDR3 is TGTGCCAGCAGCCCCGGGGGGGATTCACCCCTCCACTTT.

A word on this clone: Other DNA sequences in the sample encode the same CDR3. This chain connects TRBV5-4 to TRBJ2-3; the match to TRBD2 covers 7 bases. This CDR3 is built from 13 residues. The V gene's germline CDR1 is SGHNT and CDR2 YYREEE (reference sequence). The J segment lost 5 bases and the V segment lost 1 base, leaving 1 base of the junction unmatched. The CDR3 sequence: CASSLRGEDTQYF. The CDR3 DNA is TGTGCCAGCAGCTTGCGGGGGGAAGATACGCAGTATTTT.

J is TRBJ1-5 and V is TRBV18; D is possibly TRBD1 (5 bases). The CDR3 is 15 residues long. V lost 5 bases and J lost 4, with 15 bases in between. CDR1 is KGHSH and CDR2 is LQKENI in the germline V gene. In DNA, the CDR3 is TGTGCCAGCTCAGATTGGGGCCAAGAAAATCAGCCCCAGCATTTT. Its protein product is CASSDWGQENQPQHF.

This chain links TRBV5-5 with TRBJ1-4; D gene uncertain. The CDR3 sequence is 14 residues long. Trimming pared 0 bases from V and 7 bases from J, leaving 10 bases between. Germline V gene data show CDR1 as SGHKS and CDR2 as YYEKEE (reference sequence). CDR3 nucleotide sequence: TGTGCCAGCAGCTTGGATGCCTCCCCTGAAAAACTGTTTTTT. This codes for CASSLDASPEKLFF.

CDR3 amino acids: CASSSLGGSNNYGYTF. The CDR3 nucleotides read TGTGCCAGCAGCTCCCTGGGGGGGTCAAATAACTATGGCTACACCTTC. This rearrangement joins TRBV5-6 to TRBJ1-2; D possibly corresponds to TRBD1 (5 bases). Germline V gives CDR1 SGHDT, CDR2 YYEEEE. This CDR3 comprises 16 residues. The V end was cut by 3 bases, the J end by 1 base, with 16 bases between.

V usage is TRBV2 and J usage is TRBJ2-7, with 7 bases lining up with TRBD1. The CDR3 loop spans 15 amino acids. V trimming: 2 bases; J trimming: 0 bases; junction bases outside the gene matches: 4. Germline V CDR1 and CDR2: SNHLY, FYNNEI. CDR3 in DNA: TGTGCCAGCAGTGAACTCGGGGACAGCTCCTACGAGCAGTACTTC. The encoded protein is CASSELGDSSYEQYF.

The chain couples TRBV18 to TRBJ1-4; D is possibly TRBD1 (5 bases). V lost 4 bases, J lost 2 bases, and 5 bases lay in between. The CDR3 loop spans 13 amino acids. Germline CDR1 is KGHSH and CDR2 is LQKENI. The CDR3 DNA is TGTGCCAGCTCACAGGGGACTAATGAAAAACTGTTTTTT. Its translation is CASSQGTNEKLFF.

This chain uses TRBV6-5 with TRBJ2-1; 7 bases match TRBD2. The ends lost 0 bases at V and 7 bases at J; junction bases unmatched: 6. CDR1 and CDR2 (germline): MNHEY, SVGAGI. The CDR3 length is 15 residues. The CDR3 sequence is CASSYSGLLKNEQFF. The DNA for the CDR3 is TGTGCCAGCAGTTACTCGGGACTATTGAAAAATGAGCAGTTCTTC.

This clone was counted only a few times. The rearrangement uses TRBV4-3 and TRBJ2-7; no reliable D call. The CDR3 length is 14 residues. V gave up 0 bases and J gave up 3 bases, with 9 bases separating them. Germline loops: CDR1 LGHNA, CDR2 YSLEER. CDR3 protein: CASSQEVLFYEQYF. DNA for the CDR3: TGCGCCAGCAGCCAAGAAGTCCTTTTCTACGAGCAGTACTTC.

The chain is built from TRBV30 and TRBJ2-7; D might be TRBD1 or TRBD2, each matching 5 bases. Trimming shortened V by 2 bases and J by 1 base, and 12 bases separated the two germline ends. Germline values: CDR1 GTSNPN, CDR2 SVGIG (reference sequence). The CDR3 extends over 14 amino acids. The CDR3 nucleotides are TGTGCCTGGAGTCCAGGGACGGTATCCTACGAGCAGTACTTC. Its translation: CAWSPGTVSYEQYF.

CDR3 DNA: TGTGCCATCAGTCCGAACAGGGGAAGCTCCTACGAGCAGTACTTC. This sequence encodes CAISPNRGSSYEQYF. This chain uses TRBV10-3 with TRBJ2-7, with 7 bases lining up with TRBD1. Trimming at V came to 5 bases and at J to 0 bases, leaving 7 bases not matched to a gene. Germline V gene data show CDR1 as ENHRY and CDR2 as SYGVKD. This CDR3 contains 15 residues.

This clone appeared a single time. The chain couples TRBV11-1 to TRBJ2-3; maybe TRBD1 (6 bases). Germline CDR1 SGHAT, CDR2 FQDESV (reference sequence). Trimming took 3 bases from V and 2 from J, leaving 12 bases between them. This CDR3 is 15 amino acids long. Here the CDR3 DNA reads TGTGCCAGCAGCTTGGCAGGGGCCTCCACAGATACGCAGTATTTT. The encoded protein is CASSLAGASTDTQYF.

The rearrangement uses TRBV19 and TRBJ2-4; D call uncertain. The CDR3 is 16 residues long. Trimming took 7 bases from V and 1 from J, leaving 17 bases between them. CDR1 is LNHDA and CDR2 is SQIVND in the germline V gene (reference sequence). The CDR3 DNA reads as TGTGCCAGTACCGACCTAGTCCTTCGGGCCAAAAACATTCAGTACTTC. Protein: CASTDLVLRAKNIQYF.

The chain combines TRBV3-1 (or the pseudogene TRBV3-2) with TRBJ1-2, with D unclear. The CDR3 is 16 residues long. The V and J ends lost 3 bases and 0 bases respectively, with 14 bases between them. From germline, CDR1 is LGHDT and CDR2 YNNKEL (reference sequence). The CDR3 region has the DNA TGTGCCAGCAGCCACTTTTCGGCTTCAGCTAACTATGGCTACACCTTC. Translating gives CASSHFSASANYGYTF.

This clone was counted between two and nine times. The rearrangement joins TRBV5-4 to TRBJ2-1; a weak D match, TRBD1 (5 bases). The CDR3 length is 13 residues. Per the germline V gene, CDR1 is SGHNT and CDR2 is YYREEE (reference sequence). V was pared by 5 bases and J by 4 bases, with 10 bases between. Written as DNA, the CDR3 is TGTGCCAGCAGACCAGACAGTTACAATGAGCAGTTCTTC. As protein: CASRPDSYNEQFF.